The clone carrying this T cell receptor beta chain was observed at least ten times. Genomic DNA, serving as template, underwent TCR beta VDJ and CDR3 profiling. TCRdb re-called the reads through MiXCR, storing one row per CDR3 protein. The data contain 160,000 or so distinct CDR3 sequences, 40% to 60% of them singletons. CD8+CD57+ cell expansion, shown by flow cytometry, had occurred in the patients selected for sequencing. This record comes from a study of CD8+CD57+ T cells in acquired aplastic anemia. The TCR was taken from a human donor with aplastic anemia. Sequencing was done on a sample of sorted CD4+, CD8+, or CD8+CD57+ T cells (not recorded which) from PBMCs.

CDR3 sequence reads: CSVETGAFF. CDR3 DNA: TGCAGCGTGGAGACGGGGGCTTTCTTT. V is TRBV29-1 and J is TRBJ1-1; D ambiguous. Germline CDR1 and CDR2: SQVTM and ANQGSEA. The CDR3 runs to 9 residues. Trimming removed 6 bases from V and 11 bases from J, with 10 bases in between.